Listed below are T cell receptor beta chains from one sample, sequenced in a study of a mutant IDH1 vaccine in newly diagnosed glioma. These receptors' antigens are unknown. Clones were read by immunoSEQ multiplex PCR, and TCRdb kept only the in-frame ones, dropping some. Among 65,000 or so clones listed, about 85% were seen once. Sequenced here: PBMCs, sampled from a glioma patient whose treatment included an IDH1 peptide vaccine. The receptors were sampled from a man aged 30 to 45 with glioma. Both conserved end residues are part of each CDR3. The D gene is left open where the match is weak. A row's size may be missing; if present it is once, few, many or a size class.

CDR3 DNA	CDR3 protein	D gene	J gene	clone size	V gene
TGTGCCAGCAGTCCGCCGACAGGTTGGAATAGCAATCAGCCCCAGCATTTT	CASSPPTGWNSNQPQHF	-	TRBJ1-5	-	TRBV6-8
TGTGCCAGCAGCTTAGATTTGCGTGGGGGTCTGGACAAAAACATTCAGTACTTC	CASSLDLRGGLDKNIQYF	-	TRBJ2-4	-	TRBV7-8
TGTGCCTCCCCGCGCGGGGGGTCCAATGAGCAGTTCTTC	CASPRGGSNEQFF	TRBD2	TRBJ2-1	-	TRBV30
TGTGCCAGCACCCTAGGGACAATAGATAATTCACCCCTCCACTTT	CASTLGTIDNSPLHF	-	TRBJ1-6	-	TRBV27
TGTGCCAGCAGCGAAACCCCCGGGGGAGGGAGGAAAACAGATACGCAGTATTTT	CASSETPGGGRKTDTQYF	TRBD2	TRBJ2-3	-	TRBV2
TGTGCCAGCAGTCCGTATACGCCCGCCGGGACAGGCACTGAAGCTTTCTTT	CASSPYTPAGTGTEAFF	TRBD1	TRBJ1-1	once	TRBV28
TGTGCCAGTAACGACAGGGGGGACACTGAAGCTTTCTTT	CASNDRGDTEAFF	TRBD1	TRBJ1-1	-	TRBV19
TGTGCCAGCAGAGAATACAGGGGTAGCAATCAGCCCCAGCATTTT	CASREYRGSNQPQHF	TRBD1	TRBJ1-5	once	TRBV2
TGTGCCAGCAGTGAAAGGTCCGGCAGGGGCTACACCTTC	CASSERSGRGYTF	-	TRBJ1-2	few	TRBV2
TGTGCCAGCAGCTTATCCCGGGGCCGAAGCGGGGGAGAGACCCAGTACTTC	CASSLSRGRSGGETQYF	TRBD2	TRBJ2-5	once	TRBV11-2
TGTGCCAGCTCACCTGCCCAAATGAGCACAGATACGCAGTATTTT	CASSPAQMSTDTQYF	-	TRBJ2-3	-	TRBV18
TGTGCCAGTAGTGACCAGGCGGGAAACTACGAGCAGTACTTC	CASSDQAGNYEQYF	-	TRBJ2-7	-	TRBV19
TGTGCCAGCAGCCCCGGAAGGGGGGACGGCGAGCAGTACTTC	CASSPGRGDGEQYF	-	TRBJ2-7	-	TRBV6-5
TGCGCCAGCCGATATACCCAACCCTCTGGGGCCAACGTCCTGACTTTC	CASRYTQPSGANVLTF	-	TRBJ2-6	-	TRBV5-1
TGTGCCAGCACTGGACAGGGGCTTAATCAGCCCCAGCATTTT	CASTGQGLNQPQHF	TRBD1	TRBJ1-5	-	TRBV6-1
TGTGCCAGCAGCCGGGACGTTAGCCAGCCCCAGCATTTT	CASSRDVSQPQHF	-	TRBJ1-5	-	TRBV14
TGTGCCAGCAACCAAAAGGACGTGAGCTCCTATAATTCACCCCTCCACTTT	CASNQKDVSSYNSPLHF	-	TRBJ1-6	-	TRBV7-9
TGTGCCAGCAGTCCTCCTCTGAGCAATGAGCAGTTCTTC	CASSPPLSNEQFF	-	TRBJ2-1	-	TRBV27
TGTGCCAGTAATGCAGGGGCGATGACTGAAGCTTTCTTT	CASNAGAMTEAFF	-	TRBJ1-1	-	TRBV19
TGTGCCAGCTCACCACCGATTTTAGGAGGTTACAATGAGCAGTTCTTC	CASSPPILGGYNEQFF	-	TRBJ2-1	once	TRBV18
TGCGCCAGCAGCTTGGAGGCAGGGGGGTTCAATGAGCAGTTCTTC	CASSLEAGGFNEQFF	-	TRBJ2-1	-	TRBV5-1
TGTGCCAGCAGCAGGGCTTGGGAGGAGATTTTCTTC	CASSRAWEEIFF	-	TRBJ2-1	-	TRBV7-9
TGTGCCAGCAGTTCCCATTACCTAATGGAGACCCAGTACTTC	CASSSHYLMETQYF	-	TRBJ2-5	once	TRBV28
TGTGCCAGCAGTTTCGGGAGTAGCAATCAGCCCCAGCATTTT	CASSFGSSNQPQHF	-	TRBJ1-5	once	TRBV27
TGCGCCAGCAGCTTTTACCGGGACAACACAGATACGCAGTATTTT	CASSFYRDNTDTQYF	-	TRBJ2-3	few	TRBV5-1
TGTGCCAGCGGTCAGAGTCCTAACTATGGCTACACCTTC	CASGQSPNYGYTF	-	TRBJ1-2	-	TRBV2
TGCGCCAGCAGTACTACAGGGAATTCACCCCTCCACTTT	CASSTTGNSPLHF	-	TRBJ1-6	-	TRBV10-2
TGTGCCAGCAGCGAGACAGGGAATCAGCCCCAGCATTTT	CASSETGNQPQHF	TRBD1	TRBJ1-5	-	TRBV2
TGTGCCAGTAAAACAGGATTTGGAAACTACGAGCAGTACTTC	CASKTGFGNYEQYF	-	TRBJ2-7	-	TRBV19
TGCGCCAGCAGCTTACAGGGGGCGCTAAGTGAAGCTTTCTTT	CASSLQGALSEAFF	TRBD1	TRBJ1-1	-	TRBV5-1
TGTGCCAGCAGCTTAACTTACAGGGACAGAAGACAAGAGACCCAGTACTTC	CASSLTYRDRRQETQYF	TRBD1	TRBJ2-5	-	TRBV7-2
TGCGCCAGCAGCTTGCTTCCAGGGAGGCTGAACACTGAAGCTTTCTTT	CASSLLPGRLNTEAFF	-	TRBJ1-1	-	TRBV5-1
TGTGCCAGCTCACCATTGGACAGGGGAAGGTACGAGCAGTACTTC	CASSPLDRGRYEQYF	TRBD1	TRBJ2-7	-	TRBV18
TGCGCCAGCAGCACACAGGGAAACGAGCAGTACTTC	CASSTQGNEQYF	-	TRBJ2-7	-	TRBV5-1
TGTGCCAGCAGCTTATCCGGCCAGTCGGGGGGCCTAGGCAATCAGCCCCAGCATTTT	CASSLSGQSGGLGNQPQHF	-	TRBJ1-5	-	TRBV7-9
TGTGCCAGTAGTAGACAGGGCCACACCTACAATGAGCAGTTCTTC	CASSRQGHTYNEQFF	TRBD1	TRBJ2-1	-	TRBV19
TGTGCCAGCAGCCTCCAGGGGGACACCGGGGAGCTGTTTTTT	CASSLQGDTGELFF	TRBD1	TRBJ2-2	-	TRBV5-4
TGTGCCAGCTCACCAGACAGGGGGCAGCTAAACTATGGCTACACCTTC	CASSPDRGQLNYGYTF	TRBD1	TRBJ1-2	-	TRBV18
TGCGCCAGCAGCTTGTTTAGCGGGGGGGATCGCGAGCAGTACTTC	CASSLFSGGDREQYF	TRBD2	TRBJ2-7	-	TRBV5-1
TGTGCCAGCAGCTTGATCGCGGGGGGGCCAACCGATACGCAGTATTTT	CASSLIAGGPTDTQYF	TRBD2	TRBJ2-3	-	TRBV11-1
TGTGCCAGCAACCCACGGCGGGGGGCCCGAACCTACGAGCAGTACTTC	CASNPRRGARTYEQYF	TRBD2	TRBJ2-7	once	TRBV2
TGTGCCAGCAGCTTGGGGGTAGCGGGAGTTGGCAATGAGCAGTTCTTC	CASSLGVAGVGNEQFF	TRBD2	TRBJ2-1	-	TRBV5-5
TGTGCCATCAGTGAGTCGAATAGTCGGACACCCTACGAGCAGTACTTC	CAISESNSRTPYEQYF	-	TRBJ2-7	once	TRBV10-3
TGTGCCAGCAGCTTTCCCACAGGGAGTGAGCAGTTCTTC	CASSFPTGSEQFF	-	TRBJ2-1	-	TRBV11-3
TGCGCCAGCAGCTTGAAGTCTTCTAGCGGGGCATTTTCCTACGAGCAGTACTTC	CASSLKSSSGAFSYEQYF	TRBD2	TRBJ2-7	-	TRBV5-1
TGTGCCAGTAGTATAGACGCAGCTTGGGGGGCGAACACTGAAGCTTTCTTT	CASSIDAAWGANTEAFF	-	TRBJ1-1	-	TRBV19